This T cell receptor (beta chain) was observed in a study of identifying expanded T cells in peripheral blood. V was shortened by 7 bases and J by 4 bases, with 18 bases between the two germline ends. Germline CDR1 SNHLY, CDR2 FYNNEI. This CDR3 is built from 15 residues. Produced via immunoSEQ multiplex PCR; TCRdb's table is partial and in-frame only. The profile covers tens of thousands of clones, with about 91% appearing a single time and 3% to 4% taken by the ten largest. On this clone: The antigen is undetermined.

Healthy donors had no documented immune events, such as infections, while sampled. Notes on the study in general: Roughly 1.2 clones differed between technical replicates, versus roughly 17 and 20 over time. Clone count variance between approximately 2-week samples rose with total template count.

Material for sequencing was blood. This TCR derives from a person aged 18 to 75 in good health. The chain joins TRBV2 to TRBJ2-3; D remains unclear. The CDR3 is CASILLPVGSDTQYF. The CDR3 DNA reads as TGTGCCAGCATTCTCCTCCCGGTAGGGTCAGATACGCAGTATTTT.